This TCR beta chain was documented in a study of spatial heterogeneity in lung cancer. Time point specified: sample taken at primary tumor resection. Whole RNA, isolated from tumor, nontumor lung or frozen PBMC, was sequenced without prior sorting. TCRdb re-analysed the 5' RACE reads in MiXCR, keeping a single row per CDR3 protein. The table records approximately 44,000 distinct CDR3 sequences, approximately 13% of them present only once. The source of this sequence is a male donor with early-stage non-small cell lung cancer. The sample in question was PBMCs, obtained at surgery.

The CDR3 nucleotides read TGTGCCAGCAGTCCGCATCCGGGACTAGCAAGGGAGCAGTTCTTC. It yields the protein CASSPHPGLAREQFF. The chain carries TRBV12-3 or TRBV12-4 and TRBJ2-1; 9 bases agree with TRBD2. The CDR3 spans 15 residues. J lost 10 bases, V lost 5 bases, and 12 bases had no gene match.